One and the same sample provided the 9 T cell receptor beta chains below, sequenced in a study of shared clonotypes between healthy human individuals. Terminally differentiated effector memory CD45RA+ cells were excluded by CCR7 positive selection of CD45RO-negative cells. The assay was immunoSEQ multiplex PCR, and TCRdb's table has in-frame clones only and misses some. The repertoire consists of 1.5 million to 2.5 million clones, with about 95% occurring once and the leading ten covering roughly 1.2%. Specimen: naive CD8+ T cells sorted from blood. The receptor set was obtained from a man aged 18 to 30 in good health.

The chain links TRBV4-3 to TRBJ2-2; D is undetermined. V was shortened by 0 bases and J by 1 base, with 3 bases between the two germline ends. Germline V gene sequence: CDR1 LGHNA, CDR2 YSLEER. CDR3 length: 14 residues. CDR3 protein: CASSQERNTGELFF. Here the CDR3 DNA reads TGCGCCAGCAGCCAAGAGAGGAACACCGGGGAGCTGTTTTTT.

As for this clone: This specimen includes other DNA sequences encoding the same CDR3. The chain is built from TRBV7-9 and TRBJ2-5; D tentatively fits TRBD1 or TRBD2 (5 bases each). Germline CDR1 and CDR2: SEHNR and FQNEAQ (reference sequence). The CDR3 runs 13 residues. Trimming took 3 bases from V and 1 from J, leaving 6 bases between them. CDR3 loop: CASSLGTQETQYF. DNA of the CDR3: TGTGCCAGCAGCTTGGGGACCCAAGAGACCCAGTACTTC.

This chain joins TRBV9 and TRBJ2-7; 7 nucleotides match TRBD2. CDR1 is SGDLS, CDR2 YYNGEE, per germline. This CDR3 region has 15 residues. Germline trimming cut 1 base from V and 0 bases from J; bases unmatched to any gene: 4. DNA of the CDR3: TGTGCCAGCAGCGTACAGGCGGGAGTCTCCTACGAGCAGTACTTC. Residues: CASSVQAGVSYEQYF.

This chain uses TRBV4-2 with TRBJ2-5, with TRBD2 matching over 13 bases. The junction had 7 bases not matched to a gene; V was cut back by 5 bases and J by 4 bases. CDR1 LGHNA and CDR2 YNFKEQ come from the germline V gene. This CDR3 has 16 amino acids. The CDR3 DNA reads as TGTGCCAGCAGCTCAACTAGCGGGAGGGACCGAGAGACCCAGTACTTC. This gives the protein CASSSTSGRDRETQYF.

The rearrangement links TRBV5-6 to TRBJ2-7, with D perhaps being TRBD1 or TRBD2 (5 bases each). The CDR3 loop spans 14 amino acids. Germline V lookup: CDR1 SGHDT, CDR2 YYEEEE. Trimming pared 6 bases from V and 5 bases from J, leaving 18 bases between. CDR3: CASTWGIRAHEQYF. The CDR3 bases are TGTGCCAGCACCTGGGGGATACGAGCCCACGAGCAGTACTTC.

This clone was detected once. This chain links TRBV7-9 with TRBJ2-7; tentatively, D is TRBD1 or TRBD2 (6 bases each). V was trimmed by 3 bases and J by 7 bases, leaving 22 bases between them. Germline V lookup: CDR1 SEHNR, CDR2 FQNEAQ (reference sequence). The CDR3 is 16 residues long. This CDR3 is CASSFGGDRSRWEQYF. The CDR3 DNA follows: TGTGCCAGCAGCTTCGGGGGTGACAGGTCGAGATGGGAGCAGTACTTC. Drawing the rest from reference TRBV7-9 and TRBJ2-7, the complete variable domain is DTGVSQNPRHKITKRGQNVTFRCDPISEHNRLYWYRQTLGQGPEFLTYFQNEAQLEKSRLLSDRFSAERPKGSFSTLEIQRTEQGDSAMYLCASSFGGDRSRWEQYFGPGTRLTVT.

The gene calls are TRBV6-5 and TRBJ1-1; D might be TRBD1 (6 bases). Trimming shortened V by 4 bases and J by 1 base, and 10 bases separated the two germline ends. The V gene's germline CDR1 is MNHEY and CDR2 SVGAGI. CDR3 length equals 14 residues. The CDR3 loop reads CASSFNRENTEAFF. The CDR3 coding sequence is TGTGCCAGCAGTTTCAACAGGGAGAACACTGAAGCTTTCTTT.

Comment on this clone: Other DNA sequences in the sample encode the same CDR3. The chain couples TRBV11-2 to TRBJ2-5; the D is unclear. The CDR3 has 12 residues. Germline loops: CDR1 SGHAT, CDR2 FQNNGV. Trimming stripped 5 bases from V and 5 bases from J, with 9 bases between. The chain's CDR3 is CASSPDLETQYF. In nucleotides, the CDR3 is TGTGCCAGCAGCCCCGATCTGGAGACCCAGTACTTC.

The CDR3 DNA reads as TGTGCCAGCAGTGAAGAGCGCTACGGGGACACTGAAGCTTTCTTT. Translating it yields CASSEERYGDTEAFF. The chain carries TRBV6-1 and TRBJ1-1, with unresolved D. With 1 base removed from V and 3 bases from J, the gap between germline ends came to 12 bases. The CDR3 loop spans 15 amino acids. The V gene's germline CDR1 is MNHNS and CDR2 SASEGT.